This TCR beta chain was retrieved from a study of patients and donors after allogeneic stem cell transplantation (dated by TCRdb to 2020 to 2021). Taken from cysteine to phenylalanine, the CDR3 has 14 residues. The DNA shown is the 42-base CDR3, in frame from base 1. Reading the germline V gene gives CDR1 MGHRA and CDR2 YSYEKL. The trim is 1 base for V and 6 bases for J, with a gap of 12 bases between the germline ends. In this sample, this clonotype turned up a few times. Its antigen is not yet known. Qualities for individual bases were not recorded, and no much larger clone is one base off. Receptor amplification or capture employed RT-PCR. Sequencing relied on a NextSeq 550. TCRdb took the public reads, trimmed them with fastp at Q25, ran MiXCR for clone calling and kept in-frame beta chains. Identical CDR3 protein sequences are pooled into one entry, listed with their most common genes and DNA. The sample table holds fewer than 250,000 distinct CDR3 sequences, of which approximately 14% were seen once. The top ten constitute 11% of the sample.

The chain links TRBV4-1 with TRBJ1-2; the D segment could be TRBD1, given 5 matching bases. The sequence derives from a human donor who was either an allogeneic HSCT recipient or a stem cell or donor lymphocyte infusion donor (not recorded which). It is not recorded whose cells these are; they may come from a transplant donor. The material sequenced was blood, either unsorted or a sorted T cell fraction (not recorded which). The CDR3: CASSQARGLNGYTF. The DNA reads as follows: TGCGCCAGCAGCCAAGCTAGGGGCCTTAATGGCTACACCTTC.